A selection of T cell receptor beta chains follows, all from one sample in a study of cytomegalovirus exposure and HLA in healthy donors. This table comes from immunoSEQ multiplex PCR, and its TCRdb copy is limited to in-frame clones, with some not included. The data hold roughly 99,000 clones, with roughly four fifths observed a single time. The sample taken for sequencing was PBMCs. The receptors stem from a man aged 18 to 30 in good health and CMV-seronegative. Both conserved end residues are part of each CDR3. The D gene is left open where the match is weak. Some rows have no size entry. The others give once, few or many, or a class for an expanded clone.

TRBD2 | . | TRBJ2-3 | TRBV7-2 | CASTLSGGRTDTQYF | TGTGCCAGCACCCTCAGCGGGGGGAGGACAGATACGCAGTATTTT
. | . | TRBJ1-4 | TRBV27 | CASSLSGTPNEKLFF | TGTGCCAGCAGTTTATCTGGCACGCCTAATGAAAAACTGTTTTTT
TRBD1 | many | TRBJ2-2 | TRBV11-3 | CASSVSTGQERLFF | TGTGCCAGCAGCGTCTCGACGGGACAGGAACGACTGTTTTTT
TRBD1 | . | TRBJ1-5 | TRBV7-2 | CASSLGYRGSNQPQHF | TGTGCCAGCAGCTTAGGGTACAGGGGAAGCAATCAGCCCCAGCATTTT
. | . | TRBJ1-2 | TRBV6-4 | CATADSYGYPF | TGTGCCACTGCGGACTCGTATGGCTACCCCTTC
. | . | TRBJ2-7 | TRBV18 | CASSLISSYEQYF | TGTGCCAGCTCGCTTATCAGCTCCTACGAGCAGTACTTC
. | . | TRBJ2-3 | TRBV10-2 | CASSDTPADTQYF | TGCGCCAGCAGCGATACTCCGGCAGATACGCAGTATTTT
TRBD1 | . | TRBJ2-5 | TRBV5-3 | CARGRPLQGRIETQYF | TGTGCCAGAGGACGGCCTCTACAGGGGAGAATAGAGACCCAGTACTTC
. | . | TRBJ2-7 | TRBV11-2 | CASSLRFGQYF | TGTGCCAGCAGCCTTCGTTTCGGGCAGTACTTC
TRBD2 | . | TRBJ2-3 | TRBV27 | CASSSWEASGATDTQYF | TGTGCCAGCAGCTCGTGGGAAGCTAGCGGGGCAACAGATACGCAGTATTTT
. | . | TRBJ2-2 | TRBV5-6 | CASSPVVSTGELFF | TGTGCCAGCAGCCCGGTGGTATCCACCGGGGAGCTGTTTTTT
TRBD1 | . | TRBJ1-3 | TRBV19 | CASSDGTDSGNTIYF | TGTGCCAGTAGTGACGGGACAGACTCTGGAAACACCATATATTTT
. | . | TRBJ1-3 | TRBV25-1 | CASMALAGNTIYF | TGTGCCAGCATGGCCTTGGCTGGAAACACCATATATTTT
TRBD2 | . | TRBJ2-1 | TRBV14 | CASSPSSGGPSEQFF | TGTGCCAGCAGCCCGTCTAGCGGGGGTCCCAGTGAGCAGTTCTTC
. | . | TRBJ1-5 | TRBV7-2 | CASSLEASQPQHF | TGTGCCAGCAGCTTAGAAGCAAGTCAGCCCCAGCATTTT
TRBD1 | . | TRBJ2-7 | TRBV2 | CASREGTGQYF | TGTGCCAGCAGGGAAGGGACAGGGCAGTACTTC
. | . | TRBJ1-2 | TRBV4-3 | CASSPGWGVHYGYTF | TGCGCCAGCAGCCCAGGATGGGGGGTTCACTATGGCTACACCTTC
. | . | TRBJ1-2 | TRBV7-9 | CATQFAAGDHYGYPF | TGTGCCACCCAATTCGCTGCAGGGGATCACTATGGCTACCCCTTC
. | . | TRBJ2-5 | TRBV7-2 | CASRDNSETQYF | TGTGCCAGCAGAGACAACTCTGAGACCCAGTACTTC
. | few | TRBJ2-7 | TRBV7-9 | CASSAEGVGEQYF | TGTGCCAGCAGCGCGGAGGGTGTAGGCGAGCAGTACTTC
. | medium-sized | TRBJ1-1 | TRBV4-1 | CASSLLGGGTEAFF | TGCGCCAGCAGCCTCTTGGGGGGGGGCACTGAAGCTTTCTTT
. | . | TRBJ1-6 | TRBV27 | CASSFRGAGSPLHF | TGTGCCAGCAGTTTTCGGGGGGCGGGATCACCCCTCCACTTT
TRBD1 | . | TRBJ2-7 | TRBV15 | CATSRPNRGEQYF | TGTGCCACCAGCAGACCGAACAGGGGCGAGCAGTACTTC
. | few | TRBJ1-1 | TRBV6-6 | CASSSQGGVTEAFF | TGTGCCAGCAGTTCCCAGGGTGGAGTCACTGAAGCTTTCTTT
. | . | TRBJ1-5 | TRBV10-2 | CASSESGVNQPQHF | TGCGCCAGCAGTGAGTCCGGGGTCAATCAGCCCCAGCATTTT
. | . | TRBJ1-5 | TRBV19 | CASRVDSYQPQHF | TGTGCCAGTAGGGTGGACAGCTATCAGCCCCAGCATTTT
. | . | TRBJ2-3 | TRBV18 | CASSPVWGRPTDTQYF | TGTGCCAGCTCACCGGTATGGGGCAGACCCACAGATACGCAGTATTTT
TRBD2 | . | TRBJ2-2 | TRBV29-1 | CSVRGLAGFVDTGELFF | TGCAGCGTCCGAGGACTAGCGGGGTTTGTCGACACCGGGGAGCTGTTTTTT
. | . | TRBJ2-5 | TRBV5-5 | CASSLGVYETQYF | TGTGCCAGCAGCTTGGGAGTATACGAGACCCAGTACTTC
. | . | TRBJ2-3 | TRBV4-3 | CASSLSPQGRTDTQYF | TGCGCCAGCAGCCTGTCCCCACAGGGTCGCACAGATACGCAGTATTTT
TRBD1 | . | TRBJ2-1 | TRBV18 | CASSPQGTGTNEQFF | TGTGCCAGCTCACCACAAGGGACAGGGACCAATGAGCAGTTCTTC
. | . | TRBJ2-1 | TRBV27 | CASSSGYNEQFF | TGTGCCAGCAGTTCAGGTTACAATGAGCAGTTCTTC
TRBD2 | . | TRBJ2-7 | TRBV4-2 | CASSPWGGYEQYF | TGTGCCAGCAGCCCCTGGGGGGGGTACGAGCAGTACTTC
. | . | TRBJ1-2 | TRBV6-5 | CASSLGRGSGGTF | TGTGCCAGCAGTTTGGGCAGGGGCTCTGGGGGCACCTTC
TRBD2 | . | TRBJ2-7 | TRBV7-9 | CSSSLTLGGGMEQYF | TGTTCCAGCAGCTTAACCCTTGGGGGGGGTATGGAGCAGTACTTC
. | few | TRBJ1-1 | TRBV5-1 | CASSLLQNTEAFF | TGCGCCAGCAGCTTACTTCAGAACACTGAAGCTTTCTTT
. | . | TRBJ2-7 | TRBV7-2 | CASSPRRDYEQYF | TGTGCCAGCAGCCCGAGGCGGGATTACGAGCAGTACTTC
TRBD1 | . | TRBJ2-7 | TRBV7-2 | CASSSSGKQGTYEQYF | TGTGCCAGCAGCTCAAGTGGAAAACAGGGGACCTACGAGCAGTACTTC
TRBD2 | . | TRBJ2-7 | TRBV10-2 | CASSESSGGAYEQYF | TGCGCCAGCAGTGAGTCTAGCGGGGGCGCCTACGAGCAGTACTTC
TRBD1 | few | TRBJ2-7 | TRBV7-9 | CASSNRGEQYF | TGTGCCAGCAGCAACAGGGGCGAGCAGTACTTC
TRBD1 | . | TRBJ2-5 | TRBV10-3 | CASGTGVRETQYF | TGTGCCAGCGGGACAGGGGTTAGAGAGACCCAGTACTTC
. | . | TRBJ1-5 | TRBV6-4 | CASSPGPNQPQHF | TGTGCCAGCAGTCCAGGCCCAAATCAGCCCCAGCATTTT
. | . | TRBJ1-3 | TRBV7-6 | CASSRDTVGEGSGNTIYF | TGTGCCAGCAGCCGGGACACCGTTGGGGAAGGCTCTGGAAACACCATATATTTT
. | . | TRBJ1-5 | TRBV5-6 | CASSLGVSNQPQHF | TGTGCCAGCAGCTTAGGGGTAAGCAATCAGCCCCAGCATTTT
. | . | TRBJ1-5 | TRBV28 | CASSLVRTAQWSNQPQHF | TGTGCCAGCAGTTTAGTCAGGACAGCCCAGTGGAGCAATCAGCCCCAGCATTTT
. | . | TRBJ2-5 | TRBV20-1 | CSAKAQETQYF | TGCAGTGCCAAAGCTCAAGAGACCCAGTACTTC
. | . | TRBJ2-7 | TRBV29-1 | CSAVVFQGCEQYF | TGCAGCGCCGTGGTTTTCCAGGGATGTGAGCAGTACTTC
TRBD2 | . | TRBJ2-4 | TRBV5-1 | CASSFAGGDSNIQYF | TGCGCCAGCAGCTTTGCGGGGGGGGACTCGAACATTCAGTACTTC
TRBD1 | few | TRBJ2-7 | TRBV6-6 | CASSYPRDRSSYEQYF | TGTGCCAGCAGTTACCCCCGGGACAGGAGCTCCTACGAGCAGTACTTC
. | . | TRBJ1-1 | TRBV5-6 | CASSRPGPGGGAFF | TGTGCCAGCAGCCGACCGGGGCCGGGCGGGGGGGCTTTCTTT
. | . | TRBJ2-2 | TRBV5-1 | CASSLTQGGTGELFF | TGCGCCAGCAGCTTAACACAGGGCGGCACCGGGGAGCTGTTTTTT
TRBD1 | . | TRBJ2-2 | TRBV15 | CATSGDRGRTGELFF | TGTGCCACCAGCGGCGACAGGGGGCGTACCGGGGAGCTGTTTTTT
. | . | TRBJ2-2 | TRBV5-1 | CASSPVGRGDTGELFF | TGCGCCAGCAGCCCCGTTGGCAGGGGTGACACCGGGGAGCTGTTTTTT
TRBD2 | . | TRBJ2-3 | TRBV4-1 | CASSQEGGSSQWGTDTQYF | TGCGCCAGCAGCCAAGAGGGGGGGAGTTCTCAATGGGGCACAGATACGCAGTATTTT